Listed here are 2 T cell receptor beta chains from one sample, sequenced in a study of T cells after yellow fever vaccination. TCRdb re-called the 5' RACE reads through MiXCR, storing one row per CDR3 protein. The sample holds under 600,000 distinct CDR3 sequences, about 14% seen once. This material consisted of PBMCs, taken on the day of the yellow fever booster vaccination. The receptors were gathered from a man younger than 45 who received the YFV17D yellow fever vaccine.

Many counts were recorded for this clonotype. The chain is built from TRBV29-1 and TRBJ2-1; possible D gene TRBD1, 5 bases. The CDR3 is 17 amino acids. Germline values: CDR1 SQVTM, CDR2 ANQGSEA. The germline V and J ends were trimmed by 0 bases and 1 base, with 16 bases remaining between them. For the CDR3, the DNA is TGCAGCGTTGAAGATTCGTTTTCCAGGGCGTCCTACAATGAGCAGTTCTTC. Its translation is CSVEDSFSRASYNEQFF.

This clonotype showed up just once. The V and J genes are TRBV11-2 and TRBJ2-2; weak D call: TRBD2 (6 bases). Germline lookup yields CDR1 SGHAT and CDR2 FQNNGV. Trimming took 8 bases from V and 0 from J, leaving 16 bases between them. The CDR3 is made up of 16 amino acids. In nucleotides, the CDR3 is TGTGCCAGCGTGCGTAAGCTAGCGCCGAACACCGGGGAGCTGTTTTTT. Translated, it gives CASVRKLAPNTGELFF.